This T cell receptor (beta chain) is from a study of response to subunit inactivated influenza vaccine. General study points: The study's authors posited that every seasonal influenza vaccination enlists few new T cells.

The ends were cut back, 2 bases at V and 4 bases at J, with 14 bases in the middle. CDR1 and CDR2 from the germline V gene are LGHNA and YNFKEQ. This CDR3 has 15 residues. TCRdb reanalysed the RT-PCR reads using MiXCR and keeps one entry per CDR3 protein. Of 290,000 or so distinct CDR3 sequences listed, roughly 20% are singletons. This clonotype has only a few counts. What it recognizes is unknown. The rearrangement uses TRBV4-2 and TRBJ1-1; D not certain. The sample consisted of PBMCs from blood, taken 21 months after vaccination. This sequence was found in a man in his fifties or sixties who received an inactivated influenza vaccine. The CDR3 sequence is CASSQQRVALTEAFF. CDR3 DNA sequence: TGTGCCAGCAGCCAACAACGGGTGGCCCTCACTGAAGCTTTCTTT.